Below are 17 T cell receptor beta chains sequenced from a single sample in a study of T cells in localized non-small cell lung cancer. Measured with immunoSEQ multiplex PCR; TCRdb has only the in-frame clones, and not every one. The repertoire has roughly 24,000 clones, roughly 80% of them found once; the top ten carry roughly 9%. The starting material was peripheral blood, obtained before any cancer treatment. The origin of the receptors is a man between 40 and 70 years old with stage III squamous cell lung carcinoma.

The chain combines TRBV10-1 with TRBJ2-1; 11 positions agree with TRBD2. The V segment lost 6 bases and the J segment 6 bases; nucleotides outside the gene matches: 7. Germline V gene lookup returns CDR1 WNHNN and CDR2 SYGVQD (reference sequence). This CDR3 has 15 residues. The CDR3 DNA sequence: TGCGCCAGCAGCGCCGGGACTAGCGGTGGCAATGAGCAGTTCTTC. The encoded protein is CASSAGTSGGNEQFF.

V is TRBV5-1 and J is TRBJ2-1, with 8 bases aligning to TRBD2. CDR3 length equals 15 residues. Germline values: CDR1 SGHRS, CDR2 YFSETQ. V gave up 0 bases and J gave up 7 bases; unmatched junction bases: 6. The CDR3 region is CASSLAGRAANEQFF. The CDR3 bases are TGCGCCAGCAGCTTGGCCGGGAGGGCCGCAAATGAGCAGTTCTTC.

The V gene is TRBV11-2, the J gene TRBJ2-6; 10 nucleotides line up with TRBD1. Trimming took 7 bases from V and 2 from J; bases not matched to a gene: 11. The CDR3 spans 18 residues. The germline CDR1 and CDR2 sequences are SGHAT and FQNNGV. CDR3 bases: TGTGCCAGCACCTCGACCCCGGGACAGGGGACTGGGGCCAACGTCCTGACTTTC. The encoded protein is CASTSTPGQGTGANVLTF. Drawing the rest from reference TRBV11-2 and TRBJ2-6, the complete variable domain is EAGVAQSPRYKIIEKRQSVAFWCNPISGHATLYWYQQILGQGPKLLIQFQNNGVVDDSQLPKDRFSAERLKGVDSTLKIQPAKLEDSAVYLCASTSTPGQGTGANVLTFGAGSRLTVL.

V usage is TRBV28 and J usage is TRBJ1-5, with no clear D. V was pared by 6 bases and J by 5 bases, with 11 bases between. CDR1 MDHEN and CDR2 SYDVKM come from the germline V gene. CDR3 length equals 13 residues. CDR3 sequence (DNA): TGTGCCAGCAGCCCCACCCTGTATCAGCCCCAGCATTTT. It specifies CASSPTLYQPQHF.

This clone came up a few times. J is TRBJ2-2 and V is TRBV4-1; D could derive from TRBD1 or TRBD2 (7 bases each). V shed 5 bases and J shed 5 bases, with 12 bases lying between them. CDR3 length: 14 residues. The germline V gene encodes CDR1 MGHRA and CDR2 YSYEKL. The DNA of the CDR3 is TGCGCCAGCAGCTCAGGGGGGGGAACCGGGGAGCTGTTTTTT. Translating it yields CASSSGGGTGELFF.

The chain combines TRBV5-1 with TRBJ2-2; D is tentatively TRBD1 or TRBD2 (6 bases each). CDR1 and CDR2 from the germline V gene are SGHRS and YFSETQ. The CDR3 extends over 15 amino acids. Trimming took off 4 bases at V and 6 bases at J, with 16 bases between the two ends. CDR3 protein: CASSPEGGPAGELFF. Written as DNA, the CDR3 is TGCGCCAGCAGCCCGGAGGGGGGTCCCGCCGGGGAGCTGTTTTTT.

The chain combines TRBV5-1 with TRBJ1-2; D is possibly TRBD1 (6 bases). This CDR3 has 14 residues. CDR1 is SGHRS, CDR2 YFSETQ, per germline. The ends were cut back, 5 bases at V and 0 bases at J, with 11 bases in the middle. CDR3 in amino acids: CASRPQGTNYGYTF. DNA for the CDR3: TGCGCCAGCAGGCCACAGGGTACTAACTATGGCTACACCTTC.

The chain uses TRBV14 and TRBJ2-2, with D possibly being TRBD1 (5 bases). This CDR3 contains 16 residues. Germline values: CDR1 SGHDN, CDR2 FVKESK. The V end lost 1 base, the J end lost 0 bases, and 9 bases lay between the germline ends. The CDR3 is CASSQGGTANTGELFF. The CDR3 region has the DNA TGTGCCAGCAGCCAAGGGGGCACTGCGAACACCGGGGAGCTGTTTTTT.

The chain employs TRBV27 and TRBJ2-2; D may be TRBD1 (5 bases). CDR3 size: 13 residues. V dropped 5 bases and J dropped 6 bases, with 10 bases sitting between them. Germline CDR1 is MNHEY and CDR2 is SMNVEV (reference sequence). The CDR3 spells CASSPLGAGELFF. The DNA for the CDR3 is TGTGCCAGCAGTCCCCTAGGGGCCGGGGAGCTGTTTTTT.

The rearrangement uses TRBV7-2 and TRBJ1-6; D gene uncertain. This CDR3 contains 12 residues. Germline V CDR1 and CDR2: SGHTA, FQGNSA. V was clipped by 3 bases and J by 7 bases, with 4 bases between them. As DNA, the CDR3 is TGTGCCAGCAGCTTCGTCAATTCACCCCTCCACTTT. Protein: CASSFVNSPLHF.

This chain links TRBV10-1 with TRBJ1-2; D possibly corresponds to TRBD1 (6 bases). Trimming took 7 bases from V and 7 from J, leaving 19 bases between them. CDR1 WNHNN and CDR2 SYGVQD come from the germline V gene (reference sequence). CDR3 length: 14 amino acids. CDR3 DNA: TGCGCCAGCATTCGGGGGCAAGCCTTTGTTGGCTACACCTTC. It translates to CASIRGQAFVGYTF.

The CDR3: CASSQGTGWEKLFF. In DNA, the CDR3 is TGTGCCAGCAGTCAAGGGACAGGGTGGGAAAAACTGTTTTTT. This chain uses TRBV6-5 with TRBJ1-4; the match to TRBD1 covers 9 bases. The junction had 6 bases not matched to a gene; V was cut back by 5 bases and J by 8 bases. Germline V gene data show CDR1 as MNHEY and CDR2 as SVGAGI. CDR3 length equals 14 residues.

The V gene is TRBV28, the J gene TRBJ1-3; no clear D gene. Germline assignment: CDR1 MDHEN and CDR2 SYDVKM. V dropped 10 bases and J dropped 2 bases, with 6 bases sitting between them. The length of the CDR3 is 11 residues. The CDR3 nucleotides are TGTGCCACAGCAACTGGAAACACCATATATTTT. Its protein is CATATGNTIYF. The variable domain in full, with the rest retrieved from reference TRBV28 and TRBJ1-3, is DVKVTQSSRYLVKRTGEKVFLECVQDMDHENMFWYRQDPGLGLRLIYFSYDVKMKEKGDIPEGYSVSREKKERFSLILESASTNQTSMYLCATATGNTIYFGEGSWLTVV.

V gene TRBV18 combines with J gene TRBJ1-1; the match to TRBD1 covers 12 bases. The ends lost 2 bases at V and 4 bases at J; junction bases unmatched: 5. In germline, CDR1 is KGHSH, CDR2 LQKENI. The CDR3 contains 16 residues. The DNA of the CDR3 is TGTGCCAGCTCACCAGGGGACAGGGGGCGAAGCACTGAAGCTTTCTTT. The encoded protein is CASSPGDRGRSTEAFF.

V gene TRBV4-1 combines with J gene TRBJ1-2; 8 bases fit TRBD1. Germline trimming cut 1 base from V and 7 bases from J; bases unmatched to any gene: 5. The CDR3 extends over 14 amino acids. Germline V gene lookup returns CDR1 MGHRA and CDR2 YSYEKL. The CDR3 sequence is CASSQVDRGSGYTF. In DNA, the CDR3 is TGCGCCAGCAGCCAAGTTGACAGGGGTAGTGGCTACACCTTC.

CDR3 bases: TGTGCCAGCAGCCGAGGGGACAGGGGGCTCTATGGCTACACCTTC. Residues: CASSRGDRGLYGYTF. J is TRBJ1-2 and V is TRBV7-2, with TRBD1 identical over 12 bases. CDR1 is SGHTA, CDR2 FQGNSA, per germline. The CDR3 totals 15 residues. V was clipped by 5 bases and J by 4 bases; unmatched bases: 5.

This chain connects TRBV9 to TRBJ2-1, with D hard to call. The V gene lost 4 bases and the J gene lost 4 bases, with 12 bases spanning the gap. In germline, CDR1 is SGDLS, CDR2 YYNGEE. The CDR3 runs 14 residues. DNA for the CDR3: TGTGCCAGCAGCCCCCCCCGCGCGTACAATGAGCAGTTCTTC. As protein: CASSPPRAYNEQFF.